This T cell receptor (beta chain) stems from a study of T cells expressing NK-cell markers. Study as a whole: In the group of eight sequenced donors, seven were HCMV-seropositive and one was seronegative.

The germline V gene has CDR1 ENHRY and CDR2 SYGVKD. The CDR3 runs to 11 residues. What made the TCR beta cDNA was 5'RACE template switching with UMIs. TCRdb re-analyzed the 5' RACE reads; it lists each CDR3 protein once, without DNA. This table lists 200,000 to 300,000 distinct CDR3 sequences. This rearrangement joins TRBV10-3 to TRBJ1-1. This receptor was obtained from a man aged 18 to 30 in good health. Sequenced material: blood T cells: a sorted CD56 or NKG2C T cell subset, CD4+ or CD8+ T cells, or bulk PBMC T cells (not recorded which). The CDR3 reads CAISESGYAFF.